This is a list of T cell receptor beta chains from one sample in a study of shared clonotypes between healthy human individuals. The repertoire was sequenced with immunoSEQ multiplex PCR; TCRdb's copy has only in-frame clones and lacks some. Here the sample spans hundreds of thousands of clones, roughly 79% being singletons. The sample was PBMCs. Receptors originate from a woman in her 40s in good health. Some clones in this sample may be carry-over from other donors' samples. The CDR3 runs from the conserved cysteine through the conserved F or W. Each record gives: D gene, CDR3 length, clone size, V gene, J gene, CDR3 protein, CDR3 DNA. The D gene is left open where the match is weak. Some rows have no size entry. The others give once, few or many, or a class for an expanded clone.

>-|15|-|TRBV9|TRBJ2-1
CASSSDRFPPNEQFF
TGTGCCAGCAGCTCCGACAGGTTCCCACCCAATGAGCAGTTCTTC
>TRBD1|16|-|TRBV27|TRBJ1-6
CASSSPLGTGRSPLHF
TGTGCCAGCAGTTCACCCCTCGGGACAGGGCGATCACCCCTCCACTTT
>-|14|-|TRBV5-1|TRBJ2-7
CASSLALDRPEQYF
TGCGCCAGCAGCTTGGCCCTCGATAGGCCCGAGCAGTACTTC
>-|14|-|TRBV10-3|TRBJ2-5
CAIRRDLGTETQYF
TGTGCCATCAGAAGGGATCTGGGGACAGAGACCCAGTACTTC
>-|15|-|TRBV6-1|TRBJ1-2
CASSRSGPGGGGYTF
TGTGCCAGCAGTCGGTCGGGCCCTGGTGGAGGTGGCTACACCTTC
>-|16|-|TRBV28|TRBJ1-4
CASSFLAGSAREKLFF
TGTGCCAGCAGTTTCCTGGCGGGGTCTGCTCGGGAAAAACTGTTTTTT
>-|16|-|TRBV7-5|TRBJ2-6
CAILIQGLSGANVLTF
TGTGCCATTCTCATTCAGGGTCTCTCTGGGGCCAACGTCCTGACTTTC
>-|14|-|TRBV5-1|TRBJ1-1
CASSPVRGGTEAFF
TGCGCCAGCAGCCCGGTGAGGGGTGGTACTGAAGCTTTCTTT
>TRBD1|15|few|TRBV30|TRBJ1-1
CAWSVGQGLNTEAFF
TGTGCCTGGAGTGTAGGACAGGGATTAAACACTGAAGCTTTCTTT
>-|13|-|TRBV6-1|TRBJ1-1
CASRKTLNTEAFF
TGTGCCAGCAGGAAGACCCTGAACACTGAAGCTTTCTTT
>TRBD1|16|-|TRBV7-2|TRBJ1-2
CASSVVGTGGNYGYTF
TGTGCCAGCAGCGTAGTAGGGACAGGGGGAAACTATGGCTACACCTTC
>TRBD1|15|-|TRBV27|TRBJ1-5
CASSLYTGENQPQHF
TGTGCCAGCAGTTTATATACAGGGGAAAATCAGCCCCAGCATTTT
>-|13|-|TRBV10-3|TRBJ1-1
CAIRGTENTEAFF
TGTGCCATCAGGGGGACGGAGAACACTGAAGCTTTCTTT
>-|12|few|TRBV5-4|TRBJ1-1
CASSWGNTEAFF
TGTGCCAGCAGCTGGGGGAACACTGAAGCTTTCTTT
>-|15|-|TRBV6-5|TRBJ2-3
CASSYSRFGTDTQYF
TGTGCCAGCAGTTACTCGCGTTTTGGCACAGATACGCAGTATTTT
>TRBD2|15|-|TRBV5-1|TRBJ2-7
CASSLLAGGEYEQYF
TGCGCCAGCAGCTTGCTGGCGGGAGGAGAATACGAGCAGTACTTC
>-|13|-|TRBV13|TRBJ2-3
CAGSPLGTDTQYF
TGTGCCGGCAGCCCCCTTGGCACAGATACGCAGTATTTT
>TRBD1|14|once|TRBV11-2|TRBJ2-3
CASSLDRTTDTQYF
TGTGCCAGCAGCTTGGACAGGACCACAGATACGCAGTATTTT
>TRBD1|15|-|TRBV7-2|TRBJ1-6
CASSASGTDNSPLHF
TGTGCCAGCAGCGCCTCCGGGACAGATAATTCACCCCTCCACTTT
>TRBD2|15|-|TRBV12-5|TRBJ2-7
CASALTSGRAAEQYF
TGTGCTAGTGCCCTGACTAGCGGGAGGGCCGCCGAGCAGTACTTC
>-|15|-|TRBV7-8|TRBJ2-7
CASSQGASVVYEQYF
TGTGCCAGCAGCCAGGGTGCTAGCGTCGTATACGAGCAGTACTTC